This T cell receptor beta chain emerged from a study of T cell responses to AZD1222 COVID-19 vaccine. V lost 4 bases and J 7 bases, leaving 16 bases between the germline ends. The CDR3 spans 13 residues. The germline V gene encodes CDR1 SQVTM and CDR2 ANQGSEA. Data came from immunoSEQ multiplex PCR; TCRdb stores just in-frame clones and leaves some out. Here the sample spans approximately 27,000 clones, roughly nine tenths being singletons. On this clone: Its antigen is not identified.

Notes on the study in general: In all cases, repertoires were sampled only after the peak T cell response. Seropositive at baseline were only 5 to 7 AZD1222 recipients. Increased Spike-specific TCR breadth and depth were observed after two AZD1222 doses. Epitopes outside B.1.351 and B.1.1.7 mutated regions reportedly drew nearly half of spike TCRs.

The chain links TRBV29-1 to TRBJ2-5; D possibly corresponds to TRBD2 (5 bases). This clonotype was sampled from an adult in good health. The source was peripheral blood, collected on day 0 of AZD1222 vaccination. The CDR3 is CSVGREGLVTQYF. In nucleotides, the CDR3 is TGCAGCGTTGGCCGGGAAGGTTTGGTGACCCAGTACTTC.